This entry concerns a single TCR beta chain. Its antigen is still unknown. The CDR3 length is 15 residues. Trimming cost V 5 bases and J 3 bases, with 11 bases left between them. This specimen belongs to a study of T cell repertoires in cytomegalovirus infection. Study overall: Shared public TCR beta signatures pointed to both CMV infection and a matching HLA type. Regarding the study as a whole: Cumulative frequency (of public TCR beta family members) identified carriers of CMV plus the relevant HLA. Ex vivo, HLA-C-restricted CMV-specific TCR beta clonotypes prevailed over the rest of the response.

Each CDR3 protein is one row after TCRdb ran MiXCR on the reads. The repertoire holds roughly 730,000 distinct CDR3 sequences, roughly a third seen once, with 18% in the top ten. J is TRBJ2-6 and V is TRBV12-3 or TRBV12-4; D is unclear. This sequence was found in a human donor in good health (CMV status not recorded). Some clones in this sample may be carry-over from other donors' samples. The sample was cultured PBMCs, taken from culture after CMV antigen stimulation. Here the CDR3 DNA reads TGTGCCAGCAGTCTAAACCTAGATGGGGCCAACGTCCTGACTTTC. This gives the protein CASSLNLDGANVLTF.